A selection of T cell receptor beta chains follows, all from one sample in a study of shared clonotypes between healthy human individuals. The data were produced by immunoSEQ multiplex PCR, yet TCRdb's version contains in-frame clones alone and is incomplete. The repertoire holds hundreds of thousands of clones, with about 96% as singletons. The sample taken for sequencing was naive CD8+ T cells sorted from blood. The receptors originated from a woman in her 30s in good health. Both conserved end residues are part of each CDR3. D genes are given only for firm matches. The listing skips clone size in some rows; elsewhere it reads once, few, many or a size class.

.	TRBV11-2	TRBJ1-1	few	CASSLGPNTEAFF	TGTGCCAGCAGCTTGGGGCCGAACACTGAAGCTTTCTTT
.	TRBV5-4	TRBJ2-1	.	CASSITGNEQFF	TGTGCCAGCAGTATTACAGGCAATGAGCAGTTCTTC
TRBD1	TRBV14	TRBJ2-7	.	CASSRPGQGAFEQYF	TGTGCCAGCAGCCGACCGGGACAGGGGGCATTCGAGCAGTACTTC
.	TRBV28	TRBJ2-1	.	CASSSYREVDNEQFF	TGTGCCAGCAGTTCATACAGGGAAGTTGACAATGAGCAGTTCTTC
TRBD2	TRBV19	TRBJ2-3	.	CASSTQTSGSADTQYF	TGTGCCAGTAGTACCCAGACTAGCGGGAGCGCAGATACGCAGTATTTT
TRBD2	TRBV29-1	TRBJ2-3	.	CSVEGTSGRNTDTQYF	TGCAGCGTTGAGGGGACTAGCGGGAGGAACACAGATACGCAGTATTTT
.	TRBV6-1	TRBJ1-5	.	CASSEARGLNQPQHF	TGTGCCAGCAGTGAAGCGCGAGGGCTTAATCAGCCCCAGCATTTT
TRBD2	TRBV7-9	TRBJ2-7	.	CASSGTSGSYEQYF	TGTGCCAGCAGCGGGACTAGCGGGTCCTACGAGCAGTACTTC
.	TRBV2	TRBJ2-7	.	CASSPPGRDYYEQYF	TGTGCCAGCAGCCCCCCCGGGCGGGATTACTACGAGCAGTACTTC
.	TRBV5-6	TRBJ1-5	.	CASSPSGTPWSNQPQHF	TGTGCCAGCAGCCCAAGCGGGACTCCGTGGAGCAATCAGCCCCAGCATTTT
TRBD2	TRBV27	TRBJ2-5	.	CASSPGTSGKETQYF	TGTGCCAGCAGTCCGGGGACTAGCGGAAAAGAGACCCAGTACTTC
.	TRBV6-5	TRBJ2-7	once	CASSHGAGAYEQYF	TGTGCCAGCAGTCATGGTGCGGGGGCGTACGAGCAGTACTTC
.	TRBV2	TRBJ1-2	.	CASFGGGGYTF	TGTGCCAGCTTCGGGGGGGGTGGCTACACCTTC
.	TRBV6-5	TRBJ1-5	.	CASSPRGLGNQPQHF	TGTGCCAGCAGTCCCAGAGGGTTGGGCAATCAGCCCCAGCATTTT
.	TRBV5-1	TRBJ1-5	once	CASSLRQGEHSNQPQHF	TGCGCCAGCAGCTTGAGGCAGGGTGAACATTCCAATCAGCCCCAGCATTTT
TRBD2	TRBV29-1	TRBJ2-1	.	CSVLVLAESYNEQFF	TGCAGCGTTTTGGTGCTAGCGGAAAGCTACAATGAGCAGTTCTTC
.	TRBV11-2	TRBJ2-1	.	CASSLGTANEQFF	TGTGCCAGCAGCTTAGGCACCGCAAATGAGCAGTTCTTC